The 21 T cell receptor beta chains reported below all come from one sample, sequenced in a study of identical twins' blood T cells. TCRdb passed the 5' RACE reads through MiXCR, listing each CDR3 protein once. The data contain fewer than 450,000 distinct CDR3 sequences, about 28% of them singletons. The specimen was PBMCs. These receptors all come from a woman between 18 and 55 years old in good health.

The chain uses TRBV12-3 or TRBV12-4 and TRBJ2-1; 8 bases match TRBD1. The V and J ends lost 3 bases and 6 bases, in that order; junction bases with no gene match: 7. This CDR3 has 15 residues. CDR3 in amino acids: CASSFRRQGSNEQFF. In nucleotides, the CDR3 is TGTGCCAGCAGTTTCAGGAGACAGGGGTCCAATGAGCAGTTCTTC.

This clonotype was found a few times. The rearrangement uses TRBV5-1 and TRBJ2-3; 10 nucleotides match TRBD2. This CDR3 is 16 amino acids long. In germline, CDR1 is SGHRS, CDR2 YFSETQ. Trimming cost V 4 bases and J 6 bases; bases outside gene matches: 11. This CDR3 reads CASSKDRVAGGDTQYF. CDR3 nucleotide sequence: TGCGCCAGCAGCAAAGATAGAGTAGCGGGGGGTGATACGCAGTATTTT.

A note on this clonotype: This clone may be a read error of a much larger clone one base away. The V and J genes are TRBV6-2 or TRBV6-3 and TRBJ2-2, with TRBD2 identical over 8 bases. Germline loops: CDR1 MNHEY, CDR2 SVGEGT. The CDR3 totals 14 residues. The CDR3 coding sequence is TGTGCCAGCAGATTAGCGGGAACGACCGGGGAGCTGCTTTTT. The encoded protein is CASRLAGTTGELLF.

The chain joins TRBV6-5 to TRBJ2-7; 9 positions match TRBD1. Germline V gene lookup returns CDR1 MNHEY and CDR2 SVGAGI. Trimming removed 6 bases from V and 5 bases from J; junction bases left unmatched: 8. The CDR3 contains 14 residues. This chain's CDR3 is CASRGQGVSNEQYF. The DNA for the CDR3 is TGTGCCAGCAGGGGACAGGGAGTTAGTAACGAGCAGTACTTC.

Concerning this clonotype: At one end the junction does not follow the germline gene, possibly because of a read error. This chain's CDR3 is CVSTQNTGELFF. Written as DNA, the CDR3 is TGTGTCAGCACACAGAACACCGGGGAGCTGTTTTTT. V and J are TRBV11-3 and TRBJ2-2; no clear D gene. Germline V CDR1 and CDR2: SGHNT, YENEEA. The CDR3 consists of 12 residues.

The rearrangement links TRBV20-1 to TRBJ2-2, with 7 bases lining up with TRBD1. The germline gives CDR1 DFQATT, CDR2 SNEGSKA (reference sequence). The CDR3 runs 14 residues. After removal of 2 bases from V and 6 bases from J, the junction contained 6 bases not matched to a gene. DNA of the CDR3: TGCAGTGCTAGACGGGACAGTGGCGCCGGGGAGCTGTTTTTT. Translation: CSARRDSGAGELFF.

The chain employs TRBV20-1 and TRBJ1-5; a possible D gene is TRBD1 (5 bases). Germline V gene data show CDR1 as DFQATT and CDR2 as SNEGSKA (reference sequence). This CDR3 comprises 15 residues. V lost 1 base and J 5 bases, leaving 15 bases between the germline ends. In DNA form, the CDR3 reads TGCAGTGCTAGAGTTAACGCAGGGCACCATCAGCCCCAGCATTTT. It specifies CSARVNAGHHQPQHF.

This clonotype appeared a few times. V and J are TRBV5-1 and TRBJ2-2, with TRBD2 matching 9 bases. V lost 6 bases to trimming and J lost 4 bases; unmatched junction nucleotides: 10. Germline CDR1 reads SGHRS; CDR2 reads YFSETQ. The CDR3 is made up of 16 amino acids. The DNA for the CDR3 is TGCGCCAGCATTCTATTAGCGGGGGTCCGCACCGGGGAGCTGTTTTTT. This codes for CASILLAGVRTGELFF.

V gene TRBV6-2 or TRBV6-3 combines with J gene TRBJ2-1; 13 nucleotides match TRBD2. This CDR3 has 15 residues. Trimming removed 5 bases from V and 6 bases from J; junction bases left unmatched: 4. CDR1 is MNHEY and CDR2 is SVGEGT in the germline V gene. CDR3 bases: TGTGCCAGCAGTCAAAGACTAGCGGGAGGCAATGAGCAGTTCTTC. Translating it yields CASSQRLAGGNEQFF.

The chain has TRBV4-3 and TRBJ2-1; 9 bases agree with TRBD2. Trimming cost V 4 bases and J 6 bases; bases outside gene matches: 16. Germline values: CDR1 LGHNA, CDR2 YSLEER. The CDR3 totals 18 residues. The CDR3 loop is CASSRSPFGGRVSNEQFF. The CDR3 DNA sequence: TGCGCCAGCAGCCGAAGTCCTTTTGGCGGGAGGGTAAGCAATGAGCAGTTCTTC.

The genes are TRBV6-5 and TRBJ1-5; TRBD1 matches at 9 bases. Germline V CDR1 and CDR2: MNHEY, SVGAGI. The CDR3 extends over 15 amino acids. Trimming took 0 bases from V and 9 from J; bases not matched to a gene: 6. The CDR3 is CASSYSGQGRRPQHF. The CDR3 bases are TGTGCCAGCAGTTACTCGGGACAGGGACGACGGCCCCAGCATTTT.

This chain links TRBV13 with TRBJ2-7; D uncertain. The germline CDR1 and CDR2 sequences are PRHDT and FYEKMQ (reference sequence). The CDR3 contains 16 residues. The V and J ends lost 2 bases and 3 bases respectively, with 17 bases between them. The CDR3 spells CASSLSLDPARYEQYF. CDR3 DNA sequence: TGTGCCAGCAGCTTAAGTTTAGACCCTGCGCGCTACGAGCAGTACTTC.

The V and J genes are TRBV2 and TRBJ1-3; tentative D call: TRBD1 (6 bases). The CDR3 has 15 amino acids. V was pared by 5 bases and J by 0 bases, with 11 bases between. Per the germline V gene, CDR1 is SNHLY and CDR2 is FYNNEI. CDR3 in DNA: TGTGCCAGCAGTTATGACAGGCCCTCTGGAAACACCATATATTTT. Residues: CASSYDRPSGNTIYF.

The rearrangement joins TRBV3-1 to TRBJ1-1, with D unclear. Germline CDR1 LGHDT, CDR2 YNNKEL (reference sequence). V was pared by 2 bases and J by 3 bases, with 10 bases between. CDR3 length: 14 residues. The CDR3 DNA is TGTGCCAGCAGCCAACTGAGCCGTCACACTGAAGCTTTCTTT. Its translation: CASSQLSRHTEAFF.

For this clonotype: Mismatch with germline at one junction end may stem from a read error. This CDR3 is CVSSPLSGHDQPQHF. The CDR3 DNA reads as TGTGTCAGCTCACCTCTTTCGGGACATGATCAGCCCCAGCATTTT. This chain links TRBV18 with TRBJ1-5; a weak D match, TRBD1 (6 bases). The CDR3 extends over 15 amino acids. Germline V gives CDR1 KGHSH, CDR2 LQKENI. Combining the CDR3 with reference TRBV18 and TRBJ1-5 gives the whole variable domain NAGVMQNPRHLVRRRGQEARLRCSPMKGHSHVYWYRQLPEEGLKFMVYLQKENIIDESGMPKERFSAEFPKEGPSILRIQQVVRGDSAAYFCVSSPLSGHDQPQHFGDGTRLSIL.

DNA of the CDR3: TGTGCCAGCAGAGGGACAATGGGGAAGATCCTAGTCTACAATGAGCAGTTCTTC. Its protein product is CASRGTMGKILVYNEQFF. The rearrangement joins TRBV11-2 to TRBJ2-1; D possibly corresponds to TRBD1 (6 bases). There are 18 residues in the CDR3. Germline V CDR1 and CDR2: SGHAT, FQNNGV. The V and J ends lost 6 bases and 3 bases respectively, with 24 bases between them.

This clonotype was observed a handful of times. This sequence joins TRBV2 and TRBJ1-5, with D unclear. CDR1 and CDR2 from the germline V gene are SNHLY and FYNNEI. V lost 6 bases, J lost 7 bases, and 13 bases lay in between. The CDR3 length is 13 residues. The CDR3 sequence: CASRGGVGQPQHF. The CDR3, as DNA: TGTGCCAGCAGAGGCGGGGTCGGGCAGCCCCAGCATTTT.

This clonotype was detected only a few times. This chain uses TRBV7-2 with TRBJ2-2; 14 positions agree with TRBD2. The trim removed 2 bases at V and 5 bases at J, leaving 1 base unmatched. The V gene's germline CDR1 is SGHTA and CDR2 FQGNSA. The CDR3 consists of 16 residues. DNA of the CDR3: TGTGCCAGCAGCTTACGACTAGCGGGAGGGACCGGGGAGCTGTTTTTT. It encodes CASSLRLAGGTGELFF.

This clonotype was found many times. One end of the junction varies from germline; a read error may be responsible. This sequence joins TRBV10-3 and TRBJ1-4, with D possibly matching TRBD1 (5 bases). From germline, CDR1 is ENHRY and CDR2 SYGVKD. The CDR3 has 14 residues. CDR3 sequence: CAISRDPLFEKLFF. The CDR3, as DNA: TGTGCCATCAGTCGGGACCCCTTATTCGAAAAGCTGTTTTTT.

This clonotype was picked up a small number of times. The chain recombines TRBV19 with TRBJ2-2, with 7 bases fitting TRBD2. This CDR3 region has 16 residues. After removal of 6 bases from V and 4 bases from J, the junction contained 11 bases not matched to a gene. Germline CDR1 and CDR2: LNHDA and SQIVND (reference sequence). The DNA of the CDR3 is TGTGCCAGTAGAAGAAGGGGAGGGAGGGTCACCGGGGAGCTGTTTTTT. It is translated as CASRRRGGRVTGELFF.

On this clonotype itself: Given a much more abundant clone one base away, this may be a read error. The gene calls are TRBV20-1 and TRBJ1-5; D is possibly TRBD1 (5 bases). V was shortened by 6 bases and J by 7 bases, with 19 bases between the two germline ends. Germline V lookup: CDR1 DFQATT, CDR2 SNEGSKA (reference sequence). This CDR3 contains 14 residues. The CDR3 region has the DNA TGCAGTGCGAGTAAGGGACGGAATAAGCAGCCCCAGCATTTT. Protein sequence: CSASKGRNKQPQHF.